These 30 T cell receptor beta chains came from one sample sequenced in a study of T cell repertoires in cytomegalovirus infection. Their antigen targets remain unknown. TCRdb processed the reads anew with MiXCR; each CDR3 protein has one entry. Among about 83,000 distinct CDR3 sequences listed, more than 20% were seen once. The material sequenced was CD8+ T cells from cultured PBMCs, taken from culture after CMV antigen stimulation. These receptors were obtained from a human donor in good health (CMV status not recorded). Some clones in this sample may be carry-over from other donors' samples.

The J gene is TRBJ2-1, the V gene TRBV7-8, with D possibly matching TRBD1 (6 bases). The CDR3 runs 14 residues. Per the germline V gene, CDR1 is SGHVS and CDR2 is FQNEAQ. With 7 bases removed from V and 8 bases from J, the gap between germline ends came to 18 bases. The CDR3 nucleotides are TGTGCCAGCACCCACACAGGGTTGGCAGATGAGCAGTTCTTC. Translation gives CASTHTGLADEQFF.

The chain uses TRBV4-2 and TRBJ1-5, with D hard to call. V was trimmed by 1 base and J by 5 bases, leaving 12 bases between them. Germline V gene sequence: CDR1 LGHNA, CDR2 YNFKEQ. This CDR3 spans 15 amino acids. The CDR3: CASSQGGDGDQPQHF. The CDR3 DNA sequence: TGTGCCAGCAGCCAAGGGGGAGACGGAGATCAGCCCCAGCATTTT.

This clonotype appeared many times. The rearrangement joins TRBV7-3 to TRBJ2-3; possible D gene TRBD2, 7 bases. Germline CDR1 is SGHTA and CDR2 is FQGTGA. CDR3 length: 16 residues. The germline V and J ends were trimmed by 5 bases and 2 bases, with 17 bases remaining between them. The CDR3 is CASSHRGGGSTDTQYF. CDR3 DNA: TGTGCCAGCAGCCATAGGGGGGGGGGATCCACAGATACGCAGTATTTT.

This clonotype has only a few counts. V and J are TRBV6-1 and TRBJ2-7; D ambiguous. Trimming shortened V by 0 bases and J by 2 bases, and 14 bases separated the two germline ends. Germline assignment: CDR1 MNHNS and CDR2 SASEGT. This CDR3 comprises 16 residues. CDR3: CASSEATQGPPYEQYF. The CDR3 region has the DNA TGTGCCAGCAGTGAAGCTACACAAGGCCCCCCCTACGAGCAGTACTTC.

This clonotype was detected only a few times. This sequence joins TRBV4-3 and TRBJ1-1; D remains unclear. V was trimmed by 0 bases and J by 5 bases, leaving 13 bases between them. CDR1 and CDR2 (germline): LGHNA, YSLEER. This CDR3 contains 15 residues. The CDR3 protein is CASSQEVRLRTEAFF. The CDR3 nucleotides read TGCGCCAGCAGCCAAGAGGTCAGGCTAAGGACTGAAGCTTTCTTT.

Many counts were recorded for this clonotype. The V gene is TRBV7-8, the J gene TRBJ1-5, with D perhaps matching TRBD1 (6 bases). CDR3 length equals 14 residues. The germline V gene has CDR1 SGHVS and CDR2 FQNEAQ. V was trimmed by 5 bases and J by 4 bases, leaving 12 bases between them. The chain's CDR3 is CASSPGDGNQPQHF. CDR3 in DNA: TGTGCCAGCAGCCCAGGGGACGGTAATCAGCCCCAGCATTTT.

The chain uses TRBV5-5 and TRBJ2-7, with 9 bases matching TRBD2. The CDR3 length is 16 residues. Per germline, CDR1 SGHKS and CDR2 YYEKEE (reference sequence). The ends lost 4 bases at V and 0 bases at J; junction bases unmatched: 8. CDR3 sequence (DNA): TGTGCCAGCAGCCTACCCACTAGCGGGTCCTCCTACGAGCAGTACTTC. It encodes CASSLPTSGSSYEQYF.

This clonotype was counted a few times. This chain joins TRBV10-3 and TRBJ2-7; perhaps D is TRBD1 or TRBD2 (5 bases each). CDR3 size: 16 residues. Germline V gene lookup returns CDR1 ENHRY and CDR2 SYGVKD. V lost 2 bases, J lost 3 bases, and 17 bases lay in between. This CDR3 is CAISEPRRGVGYEQYF. DNA of the CDR3: TGTGCCATCAGTGAGCCAAGGAGAGGGGTTGGCTACGAGCAGTACTTC.

The chain links TRBV27 to TRBJ1-5; D gene ambiguous. Looked up from germline, CDR1 is MNHEY and CDR2 is SMNVEV (reference sequence). The CDR3 length is 15 residues. The V and J ends lost 6 bases and 2 bases respectively, with 14 bases between them. The CDR3 DNA follows: TGTGCCAGCAGGCCCAGGTTTGGCGGCAATCAGCCCCAGCATTTT. It yields the protein CASRPRFGGNQPQHF.

The chain joins TRBV6-2 or TRBV6-3 to TRBJ2-7; D ambiguous. V was clipped by 8 bases and J by 2 bases, with 16 bases between them. Germline V gene lookup returns CDR1 MNHEY and CDR2 SVGEGT. This CDR3 spans 14 amino acids. The CDR3 spells CASVPTGEPYEQYF. As DNA, the CDR3 is TGTGCCAGCGTTCCTACCGGAGAACCCTACGAGCAGTACTTC.

This clonotype was counted only a few times. The chain combines TRBV28 with TRBJ2-4; D not resolved. The CDR3 runs to 15 residues. The germline V gene has CDR1 MDHEN and CDR2 SYDVKM. V was trimmed by 6 bases and J by 2 bases, leaving 14 bases between them. CDR3: CASRSTLVTKNIQYF. The CDR3 DNA sequence: TGTGCCAGCAGATCGACCCTAGTCACCAAAAACATTCAGTACTTC.

In regard to this clonotype: A much bigger clone sits one base away, suggesting this may be a read error. The chain uses TRBV7-9 and TRBJ1-2; the D gene is possibly TRBD1 (6 bases). Germline CDR1 and CDR2: SEHNR and FQNEAQ (reference sequence). V was clipped by 0 bases and J by 14 bases, with 19 bases between them. The CDR3 has 14 amino acids. The CDR3, as DNA: TGTGCCAGCAGCTTAGCGCGGGGGGCGCGAGAAGAAACCTTC. Encoded protein: CASSLARGAREETF.

In its sample, this clonotype was seen a few times. The J gene is TRBJ2-2, the V gene TRBV28, with 7 positions matching TRBD1. V trimming: 6 bases; J trimming: 2 bases; junction bases outside the gene matches: 6. Germline V gene data show CDR1 as MDHEN and CDR2 as SYDVKM. The CDR3 runs to 15 residues. For the CDR3, the DNA is TGTGCCAGCAGCCGGGACAGACTTAACACCGGGGAGCTGTTTTTT. Amino acids: CASSRDRLNTGELFF.

This rearrangement joins TRBV5-8 to TRBJ2-2; D tentatively reads TRBD1 or TRBD2 (6 bases each). Germline V lookup: CDR1 SGHTS, CDR2 YDEGEE. This CDR3 is built from 16 residues. Deletions cut 4 bases from V and 3 bases from J, with 16 bases between. The CDR3 DNA sequence: TGTGCCAGCAGCGAAGGACGGGGGCCCGACACCGGGGAGCTGTTTTTT. Translated: CASSEGRGPDTGELFF.

The V and J genes are TRBV28 and TRBJ1-5, with D tentatively TRBD1 (6 bases). With 10 bases removed from V and 1 base from J, the gap between germline ends came to 11 bases. The CDR3 is 13 amino acids. Germline V gene lookup returns CDR1 MDHEN and CDR2 SYDVKM. The CDR3: CATGGGSNQPQHF. CDR3 sequence (DNA): TGTGCCACCGGAGGGGGGAGCAATCAGCCCCAGCATTTT.

The chain joins TRBV20-1 to TRBJ2-1, with 10 bases lining up with TRBD2. This CDR3 contains 17 residues. Germline CDR1 reads DFQATT; CDR2 reads SNEGSKA (reference sequence). With 0 bases clipped from V and 5 bases from J, the junction kept 10 bases outside the gene matches. CDR3 in amino acids: CSARDFSGRAQDNEQFF. In DNA, the CDR3 is TGCAGTGCTAGAGATTTCAGCGGGAGGGCCCAGGACAATGAGCAGTTCTTC.

This clonotype appeared once. The chain carries TRBV5-1 and TRBJ2-1; D remains ambiguous. Germline V gene data show CDR1 as SGHRS and CDR2 as YFSETQ. The CDR3 contains 15 residues. V was cut by 5 bases and J by 0 bases, with 12 bases left in between. CDR3 loop: CASSLLEPSYNEQFF. In nucleotides, the CDR3 is TGCGCCAGCAGTCTCCTAGAACCCTCCTACAATGAGCAGTTCTTC.

The gene calls are TRBV7-3 and TRBJ1-1, with D hard to call. Deletions cut 3 bases from V and 7 bases from J, with 18 bases between. The germline gives CDR1 SGHTA, CDR2 FQGTGA. CDR3 size: 15 residues. CDR3 in DNA: TGTGCCAGCAGCTTCCCCCCTGCAGGAGGGCTTGAAGCTTTCTTT. Its translation: CASSFPPAGGLEAFF.

This clonotype was seen a handful of times. The gene calls are TRBV19 and TRBJ2-1, with 8 bases matching TRBD1. The germline gives CDR1 LNHDA, CDR2 SQIVND (reference sequence). The J segment lost 4 bases and the V segment lost 5 bases, leaving 7 bases of the junction unmatched. CDR3 length: 15 residues. DNA of the CDR3: TGTGCCAGTAGTCCCCGGGACAGGAGTTACAATGAGCAGTTCTTC. Amino acids: CASSPRDRSYNEQFF.

The chain carries TRBV14 and TRBJ1-1, with D possibly TRBD1 on 5 matching bases. The CDR3 totals 13 residues. V lost 1 base to trimming and J lost 8 bases, with 11 bases between them. Per the germline V gene, CDR1 is SGHDN and CDR2 is FVKESK. In DNA form, the CDR3 reads TGTGCCAGCAGCCAAGTGGGGACTGTGGAAGCTTTCTTT. Protein sequence: CASSQVGTVEAFF.

The chain couples TRBV11-3 to TRBJ2-5; 7 nucleotides agree with TRBD1. The CDR3 consists of 13 residues. J gave up 4 bases and V 5 bases, and 4 bases lay outside the gene matches. CDR1 is SGHNT and CDR2 is YENEEA in the germline V gene. The CDR3 sequence is CASSRDSVETQYF. The CDR3 nucleotides read TGTGCCAGCAGCCGGGACAGCGTAGAGACCCAGTACTTC.

This clonotype was detected only a few times. The chain links TRBV27 to TRBJ2-7; 11 bases fit TRBD1. Germline assignment: CDR1 MNHEY and CDR2 SMNVEV (reference sequence). The CDR3 is 17 residues long. The trim removed 0 bases at V and 3 bases at J, leaving 7 bases unmatched. CDR3 in DNA: TGTGCCAGCAGTTTATCGATTGGACAGGGGGCTTTCTACGAGCAGTACTTC. Amino acid sequence: CASSLSIGQGAFYEQYF.

The sample holds many counts of this clonotype. The CDR3 spells CASSPGQAEQYF. For the CDR3, the DNA is TGTGCCAGCAGCCCCGGACAGGCCGAGCAGTACTTC. V and J are TRBV7-6 and TRBJ2-7; 7 nucleotides match TRBD1. Per the germline V gene, CDR1 is SGHVS and CDR2 is FNYEAQ. V dropped 5 bases and J dropped 6; count of bases not matched to a gene: 4. The CDR3 is 12 amino acids.

This clonotype occurred many times. The chain combines TRBV7-9 with TRBJ1-5, with D possibly TRBD1 on 6 matching bases. The CDR3 has 15 residues. The V gene's germline CDR1 is SEHNR and CDR2 FQNEAQ (reference sequence). Trimming removed 5 bases from V and 2 bases from J, with 13 bases in between. For the CDR3, the DNA is TGTGCCAGCAGCCCCAGGGGAGGCGGCAATCAGCCCCAGCATTTT. This encodes CASSPRGGGNQPQHF. The full variable domain, in which reference TRBV7-9 and TRBJ1-5 provide the parts outside the CDR3, is DTGVSQNPRHKITKRGQNVTFRCDPISEHNRLYWYRQTLGQGPEFLTYFQNEAQLEKSRLLSDRFSAERPKGSFSTLEIQRTEQGDSAMYLCASSPRGGGNQPQHFGDGTRLSIL.

For this clonotype: One junction end does not reproduce the germline sequence, and a read error may be involved. The chain combines TRBV7-6 with TRBJ2-7; D possibly corresponds to TRBD2 (6 bases). Germline V gene sequence: CDR1 SGHVS, CDR2 FNYEAQ. This CDR3 is built from 13 residues. The CDR3 DNA sequence: TGTGCTAGCAGCTTAGCGGCAGGTGGACAGCAGTACTTC. It specifies CASSLAAGGQQYF. The variable domain in full, with the rest retrieved from reference TRBV7-6 and TRBJ2-7, is GAGVSQSPRYKVTKRGQDVALRCDPISGHVSLYWYRQALGQGPEFLTYFNYEAQQDKSGLPNDRFSAERPEGSISTLTIQRTEQRDSAMYRCASSLAAGGQQYFGPGTRLTVT.

This clonotype was recorded at least ten times. The chain has TRBV11-2 and TRBJ2-7, with 7 bases matching TRBD1. Germline V gives CDR1 SGHAT, CDR2 FQNNGV. The CDR3 runs 17 residues. Trimming at V came to 7 bases and at J to 1 base, leaving 16 bases not matched to a gene. The CDR3 sequence: CASTRWDSLKKSYEQYF. CDR3 DNA sequence: TGTGCCAGCACCCGGTGGGACAGCTTAAAGAAGTCCTACGAGCAGTACTTC.

About this clonotype: Just one base apart from a much larger clone, this may be a read error. This chain connects TRBV6-4 to TRBJ2-1; TRBD2 matches 11 bases. Germline CDR1 and CDR2: MRHNA and SNTAGT. Trimming at V came to 6 bases and at J to 5 bases, leaving 6 bases not matched to a gene. The CDR3 consists of 15 residues. The chain's CDR3 is CASRPLAGEDNEQFF. The CDR3 DNA sequence: TGTGCCAGCAGACCACTAGCGGGAGAGGACAATGAGCAGTTCTTC.

There are a few counts of this clonotype. The chain carries TRBV6-1 and TRBJ2-4, with unresolved D. Germline lookup yields CDR1 MNHNS and CDR2 SASEGT. The CDR3 has 15 residues. V lost 2 bases, J lost 0 bases, and 8 bases lay in between. This CDR3 is CASSEPSAAKNIQYF. In nucleotides, the CDR3 is TGTGCCAGCAGTGAACCTAGTGCAGCCAAAAACATTCAGTACTTC.

This clonotype has at least ten counts. The chain is built from TRBV7-2 and TRBJ1-5; 8 bases align to TRBD1. Looked up from germline, CDR1 is SGHTA and CDR2 is FQGNSA. The ends lost 5 bases at V and 7 bases at J; junction bases unmatched: 10. The length of the CDR3 is 15 residues. CDR3 sequence reads: CASSLGQGGGQPQHF. In DNA form, the CDR3 reads TGTGCCAGCAGCCTCGGACAGGGCGGAGGGCAGCCCCAGCATTTT.

The chain carries TRBV28 and TRBJ2-6; 8 nucleotides agree with TRBD1. Per the germline V gene, CDR1 is MDHEN and CDR2 is SYDVKM. V was clipped by 5 bases and J by 2 bases; unmatched bases: 2. This CDR3 spans 15 amino acids. CDR3 bases: TGTGCCAGCAGTAAACAGGGGGCTGGGGCCAACGTCCTGACTTTC. Translating gives CASSKQGAGANVLTF.